The entry that follows covers one T cell receptor (beta chain) sequence. This clone was observed a handful of times. It lacks a known antigen. Base-call qualities are not available, and no considerably larger clone is one nucleotide away. High-throughput TCRbeta CDR3 sequencing of frozen genomic DNA was performed by immunoSEQ, including PCR amplification, mapping, bias correction and internal controls. The study's processing was this. Productive rearrangements were kept, and unique TCRbeta sequences were defined by CDR3 nucleotide sequence plus V and J gene. For classification of a sequence as donor-reactive, at least 5-fold expansion in CFSE-low cells relative to unstimulated pre-transplant cells and a frequency of at least 0.01% were required. Minimum frequency thresholds were set for each subject on the basis of the unstimulated sample with the lowest template count, so that a detection power of at least 90% was ensured. Jensen-Shannon divergence between the top 1000 TCRbeta sequences post- versus pre-transplant served as the measure of repertoire turnover. Two-sided Fisher's exact tests were used to test for changes in how often donor-reactive sequences were detected. Sourced from immuneACCESS, this table was stored by TCRdb with only in-frame sequences that have V and J called. A share of the clones is absent; for the studies checked, an unresolved V gene accounts for under half, and the remainder has no known explanation. Clonal size and the V and J genes are those of that table, whereas D and trimming came from the DNA. Within this sample are about 74,000 clones, with over 70% of them counted one time only. Over 0.45% of the sample lies in the top ten.

The germline V gene specifies MDHEN as CDR1 and SYDVKM as CDR2. The CDR3 contains 12 residues, cysteine and phenylalanine counted. The DNA shown is the 36-base CDR3, in frame from base 1. V sheds 3 bases and J sheds 8 bases, leaving 10 bases between their ends. Explained via the paper, the time point label denotes: pre-transplant. Thawed unstimulated PBMCs were stained for CD3, CD4 and CD8 and FACS-sorted into CD3+CD4+ and CD3+CD8+ populations. Each of the 8 studied subjects was randomized to immunosuppression withdrawal. The Qiagen DNeasy Blood and Tissue Kit was used to isolate genomic DNA. This entry belongs to a study of T cell clones after liver transplantation (dated by TCRdb to about 2019). About the study as a whole: Samples were obtained from ITN030ST, a randomized trial in which withdrawal of immunosuppression was attempted within 2 years of liver transplantation. Donor-reactive T cell clones were identified by TCRbeta sequencing after a pre-transplant mixed lymphocyte reaction and then tracked in post-transplant blood. As an antigen-independent comparator for the donor-reactive sequences, third party-reactive TCRbeta sequences from pre-transplant MLRs were identified as well. Of the eight recipients, a few were HCV-positive, while the remaining recipients had been transplanted for non-autoimmune, non-viral indications. The subjects received no induction therapy and were kept on standard immunosuppression until randomization at 12-24 months post-transplant. Tolerance was defined as complete withdrawal of immunosuppression for at least one year without a rise in liver enzymes beyond twice the upper limit of normal. Blood samples were taken pre-transplant, pre-randomization before withdrawal, and post-randomization after full withdrawal or failed withdrawal. Of the 8 liver transplant recipients making up the studied cohort, 3 were classified as tolerant and 5 as non-tolerant.

Overall study results and their limits: When repertoire turnover was accounted for, significantly reduced detection of donor-reactive sequences was found in 7 of 8 subjects for CD4 and in 8 of 8 subjects for CD8. In most of the 8 subjects, circulating donor-reactive CD4 TCRbeta sequences decreased significantly after transplant, regardless of tolerance or HCV status. In a couple of subjects, low numbers of available donor cells limited the measurable donor-reactive repertoire. Because of small, heterogeneous patient numbers and non-standardized post-transplant time points, the conclusions were only preliminary. Because allograft tissue specimens were not available, migration of donor-reactive T cells into the graft, rather than deletion, may have occurred. Donor-reactive sequences decreased more than third party-reactive sequences, which suggests partial antigen-specific deletion that was not related to withdrawal success.

The starting material was CD4+ T cells from blood, obtained before liver transplant. The sequence derives from a human donor who received a liver transplant. The sequence is built from TRBV28 and TRBJ1-2; the D segment cannot be called with confidence. The DNA sequence follows: TGTGCCAGCAGTTTCCCCGCGGGGGGCTACACCTTC. This sequence encodes CASSFPAGGYTF.